This TCR beta chain emerged from a study of siplizumab effects on memory and regulatory T cells. Study-wide findings and caveats: Proliferating siplizumab-culture Treg suppressive function went unconfirmed.

This CDR3 is built from 14 residues. Germline assignment: CDR1 MNHNY and CDR2 SVGAGI (reference sequence). V shed 10 bases and J 5 bases; nucleotides not matched to a gene: 13. Concerning this clone itself: Its cognate antigen is unknown.

Repertoires were generated with immunoSEQ multiplex PCR, while TCRdb's copy carries only in-frame clones and drops some. The sample lists under 150,000 clones, 90% to 95% occurring once. The TCR was taken from a human donor in good health. This chain links TRBV6-6 with TRBJ2-7; TRBD2 matches at 8 bases. The sample was non-Treg CD4+ T cells sorted from blood. CDR3 coding DNA: TGTGCCACCAGCCCGGCGGGGGGAAAGAACGAGCAGTACTTC. Amino acid sequence: CATSPAGGKNEQYF.